Presented here are 21 T cell receptor beta chains from one specimen sequenced in a study of T cells in localized non-small cell lung cancer. Assay: immunoSEQ multiplex PCR; the TCRdb copy retains only in-frame clones and omits some. The data show 25,000 or so clones, 88% seen once. Material: PBMCs, obtained before any cancer treatment. The receptors stem from a man aged 40-75 years with stage II lung adenocarcinoma.

V is TRBV5-1 and J is TRBJ1-2; D not resolved. Trimming cost V 0 bases and J 2 bases, with 8 bases left between them. Germline values: CDR1 SGHRS, CDR2 YFSETQ. The CDR3 contains 14 residues. The DNA for the CDR3 is TGCGCCAGCAGCTTGGACCGAACAAACTATGGCTACACCTTC. Protein sequence: CASSLDRTNYGYTF.

The chain has TRBV30 and TRBJ2-1; tentatively, D is TRBD2 (5 bases). The CDR3 is 15 residues long. The V gene lost 2 bases and the J gene lost 6 bases, with 17 bases spanning the gap. Per the germline V gene, CDR1 is GTSNPN and CDR2 is SVGIG (reference sequence). The CDR3, as DNA: TGTGCCTGGAGTACGCTCCCTCTCAGCGGCAATGAGCAGTTCTTC. Its protein product is CAWSTLPLSGNEQFF.

The V and J genes are TRBV7-8 and TRBJ1-2, with a possible D match to TRBD1 (5 bases). Trimming shortened V by 3 bases and J by 0 bases, and 11 bases separated the two germline ends. The CDR3 sequence is 15 residues long. CDR1 SGHVS and CDR2 FQNEAQ come from the germline V gene. CDR3 in amino acids: CASSFSRGANYGYTF. The CDR3 DNA sequence: TGTGCCAGCAGCTTCTCTAGGGGAGCTAACTATGGCTACACCTTC.

The V call is TRBV5-5, the J call TRBJ1-5, with no clear D. Trimming took off 2 bases at V and 4 bases at J, with 7 bases between the two ends. Germline V CDR1 and CDR2: SGHKS, YYEKEE (reference sequence). The CDR3 covers 13 residues. CDR3 nucleotides: TGTGCCAGCAGCTTAACAGAGAATCAGCCCCAGCATTTT. It codes for CASSLTENQPQHF.

This rearrangement joins TRBV7-9 to TRBJ2-3; the D gene is possibly TRBD2 (6 bases). V was trimmed by 2 bases and J by 1 base, leaving 10 bases between them. The CDR3 is 15 amino acids. The germline CDR1 and CDR2 sequences are SEHNR and FQNEAQ (reference sequence). The CDR3, as DNA: TGTGCCAGCAGCTTACAAACGGGGGGCACAGATACGCAGTATTTT. The encoded protein is CASSLQTGGTDTQYF.

This rearrangement joins TRBV2 to TRBJ2-7; D not certain. CDR3 length: 13 residues. Germline CDR1 reads SNHLY; CDR2 reads FYNNEI. Trimming removed 4 bases at V and 5 bases at J, with 12 bases between. In DNA form, the CDR3 reads TGTGCCAGCAGTGTTGTCATCAGCAACGAGCAGTACTTC. Its protein is CASSVVISNEQYF.

The table lists this clone with a few counts. The rearrangement uses TRBV30 and TRBJ2-5; no firm D call. Trimming removed 4 bases at V and 1 base at J, with 7 bases between. This CDR3 region has 12 residues. The germline V gene has CDR1 GTSNPN and CDR2 SVGIG (reference sequence). The CDR3 DNA sequence: TGTGCCTGGAAAAGTTTCCAAGAGACCCAGTACTTC. It codes for CAWKSFQETQYF.

The chain uses TRBV7-2 and TRBJ1-1; tentatively, D is TRBD1 (5 bases). This CDR3 comprises 14 residues. Germline CDR1 is SGHTA and CDR2 is FQGNSA. V lost 4 bases, J lost 5 bases, and 14 bases lay in between. For the CDR3, the DNA is TGTGCCAGCAGCTCCGGCCTGGGGGGGACTGAAGCTTTCTTT. This sequence encodes CASSSGLGGTEAFF.

The chain combines TRBV6-5 with TRBJ2-7; 8 bases match TRBD1. The CDR3 loop spans 14 amino acids. CDR1 MNHEY and CDR2 SVGAGI come from the germline V gene. The ends lost 5 bases at V and 2 bases at J; junction bases unmatched: 5. The DNA for the CDR3 is TGTGCCAGCAGTCGACAGGGGCCCACCTACGAGCAGTACTTC. Its protein product is CASSRQGPTYEQYF.

The chain employs TRBV6-1 and TRBJ1-5, with D perhaps TRBD1 (5 bases). Between the trimmed V and J ends, which lost 2 bases and 10 bases, there was a span of 15 bases. Germline values: CDR1 MNHNS, CDR2 SASEGT. The CDR3 contains 14 residues. DNA of the CDR3: TGTGCCAGCAGTGAATTGGGGGGGAAGAATCCCCAGCATTTT. It translates to CASSELGGKNPQHF.

The chain has TRBV7-9 and TRBJ2-5, with 8 positions matching TRBD2. Trimming cost V 1 base and J 8 bases; bases outside gene matches: 15. CDR3 size: 17 residues. From germline, CDR1 is SEHNR and CDR2 FQNEAQ (reference sequence). CDR3 amino acids: CASSLEWQRGLGDTQYF. The CDR3 region has the DNA TGTGCCAGCAGCTTAGAATGGCAGCGGGGGTTGGGGGACACCCAGTACTTC.

This chain uses TRBV7-8 with TRBJ2-1; D call uncertain. Germline V gene lookup returns CDR1 SGHVS and CDR2 FQNEAQ. The CDR3 contains 16 residues. V gave up 1 base and J gave up 0 bases, with 10 bases separating them. The CDR3 coding sequence is TGTGCCAGCAGCTTAGTCAGGCTCAACTCCTACAATGAGCAGTTCTTC. It yields the protein CASSLVRLNSYNEQFF.

The CDR3 bases are TGCGCCAGCAGGACTAGCGTTTATTCAGATACGCAGTATTTT. Its translation: CASRTSVYSDTQYF. The chain joins TRBV5-1 to TRBJ2-3, with 8 positions matching TRBD2. The CDR3 has 14 amino acids. The ends lost 5 bases at V and 4 bases at J; junction bases unmatched: 6. Germline V lookup: CDR1 SGHRS, CDR2 YFSETQ.

This rearrangement joins TRBV7-9 to TRBJ2-5, with D possibly being TRBD1 or TRBD2 (5 bases each). V was shortened by 1 base and J by 4 bases, with 7 bases between the two germline ends. The CDR3 loop spans 13 amino acids. Per the germline V gene, CDR1 is SEHNR and CDR2 is FQNEAQ (reference sequence). Written as DNA, the CDR3 is TGTGCCAGCAGCTTAGGGGGGTCAGAGACCCAGTACTTC. Its protein product is CASSLGGSETQYF.

The CDR3 nucleotides read TGTGCCAGCATCGAGCCAACAGGGAGAGTGACTGAAGCTTTCTTT. Amino acids: CASIEPTGRVTEAFF. J is TRBJ1-1 and V is TRBV28; tentatively, D is TRBD1 (6 bases). The V end was cut by 7 bases, the J end by 5 bases, with 20 bases between. The CDR3 runs 15 residues. Germline-derived CDR1 and CDR2 are MDHEN and SYDVKM.

As to this clone: Germline is not matched at one junction end, which may reflect a read error. The chain combines TRBV7-2 with TRBJ1-5; D unclear. This CDR3 spans 13 amino acids. Germline loops: CDR1 SGHTA, CDR2 FQGNSA. CDR3 loop: CATSPNGNQPQHF. The CDR3 coding sequence is TGTGCCACCAGCCCGAACGGCAATCAGCCCCAGCATTTT.

The chain has TRBV11-1 and TRBJ2-2, with TRBD2 matching 12 bases. The V gene's germline CDR1 is SGHAT and CDR2 FQDESV (reference sequence). The V segment lost 1 base and the J segment 8 bases; nucleotides outside the gene matches: 5. There are 16 residues in the CDR3. The CDR3 bases are TGTGCCAGCAGCTTAGGACTAGCGGGAGCTTCGGGGGAGCTGTTTTTT. Residues: CASSLGLAGASGELFF.

V gene TRBV9 combines with J gene TRBJ2-5; TRBD2 matches 12 bases. CDR1 SGDLS and CDR2 YYNGEE come from the germline V gene. J lost 4 bases, V lost 1 base, and 2 bases had no gene match. The CDR3 covers 15 residues. Here the CDR3 reads CASSVLAGGPETQYF. For the CDR3, the DNA is TGTGCCAGCAGCGTACTAGCGGGGGGGCCAGAGACCCAGTACTTC.

The J gene is TRBJ2-7, the V gene TRBV6-5; D is unresolved. The CDR3 consists of 14 residues. The germline gives CDR1 MNHEY, CDR2 SVGAGI. V was clipped by 7 bases and J by 2 bases, with 15 bases between them. In DNA, the CDR3 is TGTGCCAGCACCCCGACGGGTAGTACCTACGAGCAGTACTTC. Its translation is CASTPTGSTYEQYF.

This clone occurred once. This chain joins TRBV7-8 and TRBJ2-6, with no clear D. Germline lookup yields CDR1 SGHVS and CDR2 FQNEAQ. Trimming cost V 5 bases and J 0 bases, with 2 bases left between them. The length of the CDR3 is 13 residues. The CDR3 loop reads CASSVSGANVLTF. DNA of the CDR3: TGTGCCAGCAGCGTCTCTGGGGCCAACGTCCTGACTTTC.

The chain links TRBV27 to TRBJ2-5; no definite D call. Germline V gene sequence: CDR1 MNHEY, CDR2 SMNVEV (reference sequence). The V end lost 6 bases, the J end lost 5 bases, and 16 bases lay between the germline ends. This CDR3 has 14 residues. As DNA, the CDR3 is TGTGCCAGCAGCAGGACCCTAGGGTGGGAGACCCAGTACTTC. It is translated as CASSRTLGWETQYF.